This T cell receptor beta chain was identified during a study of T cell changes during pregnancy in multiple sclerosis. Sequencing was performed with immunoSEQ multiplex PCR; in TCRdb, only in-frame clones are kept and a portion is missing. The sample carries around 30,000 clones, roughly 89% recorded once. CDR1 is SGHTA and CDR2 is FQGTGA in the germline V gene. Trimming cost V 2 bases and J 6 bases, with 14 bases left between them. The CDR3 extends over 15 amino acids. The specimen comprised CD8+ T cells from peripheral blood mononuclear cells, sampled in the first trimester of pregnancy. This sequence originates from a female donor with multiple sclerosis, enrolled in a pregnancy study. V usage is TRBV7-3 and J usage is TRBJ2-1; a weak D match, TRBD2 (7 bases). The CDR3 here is CASSLLRGAGNEQFF. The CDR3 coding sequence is TGTGCCAGCAGCTTATTACGGGGGGCCGGCAATGAGCAGTTCTTC.